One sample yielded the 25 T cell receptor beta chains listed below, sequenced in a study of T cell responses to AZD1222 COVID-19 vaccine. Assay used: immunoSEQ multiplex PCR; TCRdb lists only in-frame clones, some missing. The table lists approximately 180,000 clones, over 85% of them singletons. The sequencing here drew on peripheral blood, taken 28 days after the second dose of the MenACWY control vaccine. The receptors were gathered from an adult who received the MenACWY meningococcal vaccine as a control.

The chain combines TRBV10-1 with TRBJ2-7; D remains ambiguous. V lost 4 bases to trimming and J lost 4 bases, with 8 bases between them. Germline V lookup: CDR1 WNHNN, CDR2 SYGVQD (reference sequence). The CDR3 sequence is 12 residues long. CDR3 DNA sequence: TGCGCCAGCAGTGGGACCCTTTACGAGCAGTACTTC. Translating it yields CASSGTLYEQYF.

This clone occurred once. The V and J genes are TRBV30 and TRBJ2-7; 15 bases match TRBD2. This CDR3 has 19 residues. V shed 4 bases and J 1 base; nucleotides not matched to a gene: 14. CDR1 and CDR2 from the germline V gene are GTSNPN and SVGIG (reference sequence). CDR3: CAWNPPWRTSGGGSYEQYF. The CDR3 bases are TGTGCCTGGAACCCCCCGTGGCGGACTAGCGGGGGGGGGTCCTACGAGCAGTACTTC.

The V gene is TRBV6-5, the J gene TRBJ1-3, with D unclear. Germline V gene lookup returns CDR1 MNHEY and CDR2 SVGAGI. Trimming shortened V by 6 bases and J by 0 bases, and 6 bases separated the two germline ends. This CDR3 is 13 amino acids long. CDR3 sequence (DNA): TGTGCCAGCAGACTCTACTCTGGAAACACCATATATTTT. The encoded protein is CASRLYSGNTIYF.

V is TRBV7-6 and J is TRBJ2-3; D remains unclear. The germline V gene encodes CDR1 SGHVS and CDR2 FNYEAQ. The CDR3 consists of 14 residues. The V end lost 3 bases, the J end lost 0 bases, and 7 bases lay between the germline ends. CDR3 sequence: CASSLWASTDTQYF. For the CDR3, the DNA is TGTGCCAGCAGCTTGTGGGCTAGCACAGATACGCAGTATTTT.

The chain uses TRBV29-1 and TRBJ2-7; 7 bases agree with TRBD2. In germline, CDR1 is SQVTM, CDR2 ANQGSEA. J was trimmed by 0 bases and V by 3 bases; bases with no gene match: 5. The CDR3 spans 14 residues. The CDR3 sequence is CSVDLAESSYEQYF. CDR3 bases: TGCAGCGTTGATCTAGCGGAAAGCTCCTACGAGCAGTACTTC.

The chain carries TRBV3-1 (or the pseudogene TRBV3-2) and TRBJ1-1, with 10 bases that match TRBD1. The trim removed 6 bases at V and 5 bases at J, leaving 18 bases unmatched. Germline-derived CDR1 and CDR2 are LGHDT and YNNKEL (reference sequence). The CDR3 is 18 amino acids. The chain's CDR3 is CASSPLGPGQGPRTEAFF. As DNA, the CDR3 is TGTGCCAGCAGTCCCCTTGGCCCGGGACAGGGGCCGAGGACTGAAGCTTTCTTT.

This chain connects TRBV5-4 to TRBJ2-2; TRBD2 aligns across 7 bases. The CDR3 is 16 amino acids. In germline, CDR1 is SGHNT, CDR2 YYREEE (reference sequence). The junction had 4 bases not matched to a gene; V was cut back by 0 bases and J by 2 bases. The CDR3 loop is CASSLGPSGNTGELFF. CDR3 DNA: TGTGCCAGCAGCTTGGGTCCTAGCGGTAACACCGGGGAGCTGTTTTTT.

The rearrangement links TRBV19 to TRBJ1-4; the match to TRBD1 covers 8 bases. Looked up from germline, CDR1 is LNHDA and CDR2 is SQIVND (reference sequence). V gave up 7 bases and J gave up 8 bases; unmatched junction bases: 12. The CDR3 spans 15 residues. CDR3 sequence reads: CASKVPGGDYEKLFF. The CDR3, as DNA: TGTGCCAGTAAGGTCCCAGGGGGCGATTACGAAAAACTGTTTTTT.

CDR3 DNA: TGTGCCAGCAGCGTCTCAGGGTACAATGAGCAGTTCTTC. Amino acid sequence: CASSVSGYNEQFF. The chain combines TRBV9 with TRBJ2-1; possibly TRBD1 for D (5 bases). The CDR3 is made up of 13 amino acids. The germline V gene encodes CDR1 SGDLS and CDR2 YYNGEE. Trimming left V 2 bases short and J 4 bases short, with 7 bases between.

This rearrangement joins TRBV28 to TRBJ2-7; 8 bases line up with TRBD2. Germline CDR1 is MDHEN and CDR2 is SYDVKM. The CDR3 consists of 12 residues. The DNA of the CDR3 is TGTGCGGCGGGGGGCCAAGGCTACGAGCAGTACTTC. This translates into CAAGGQGYEQYF.

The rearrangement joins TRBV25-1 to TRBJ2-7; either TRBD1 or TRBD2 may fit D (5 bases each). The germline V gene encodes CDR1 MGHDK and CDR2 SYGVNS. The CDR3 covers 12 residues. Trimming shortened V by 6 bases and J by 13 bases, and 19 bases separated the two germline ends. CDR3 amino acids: CASRAGSLTVYF. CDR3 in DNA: TGTGCCAGCAGGGCAGGGAGTTTAACTGTTTACTTC.

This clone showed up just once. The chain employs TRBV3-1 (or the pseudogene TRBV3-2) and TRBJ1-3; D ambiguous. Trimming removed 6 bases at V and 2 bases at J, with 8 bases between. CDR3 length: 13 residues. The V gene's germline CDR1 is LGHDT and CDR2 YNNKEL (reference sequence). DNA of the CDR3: TGTGCCAGCAGACCGGAGGCTGGAAACACCATATATTTT. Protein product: CASRPEAGNTIYF.

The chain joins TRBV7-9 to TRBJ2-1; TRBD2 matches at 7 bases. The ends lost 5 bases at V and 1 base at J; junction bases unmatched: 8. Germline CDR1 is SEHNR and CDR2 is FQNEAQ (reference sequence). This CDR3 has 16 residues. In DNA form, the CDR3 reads TGTGCCAGCAGCGAATATAGCGGGCAGTCCTACAATGAGCAGTTCTTC. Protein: CASSEYSGQSYNEQFF. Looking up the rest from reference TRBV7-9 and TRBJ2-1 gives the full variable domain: DTGVSQNPRHKITKRGQNVTFRCDPISEHNRLYWYRQTLGQGPEFLTYFQNEAQLEKSRLLSDRFSAERPKGSFSTLEIQRTEQGDSAMYLCASSEYSGQSYNEQFFGPGTRLTVL.

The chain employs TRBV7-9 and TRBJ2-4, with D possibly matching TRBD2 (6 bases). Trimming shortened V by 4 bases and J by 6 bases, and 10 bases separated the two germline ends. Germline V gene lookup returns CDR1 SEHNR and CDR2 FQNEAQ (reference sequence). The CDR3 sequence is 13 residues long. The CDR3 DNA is TGTGCCAGCAGCTGGAGGGACGGAAACATTCAGTACTTC. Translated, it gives CASSWRDGNIQYF.

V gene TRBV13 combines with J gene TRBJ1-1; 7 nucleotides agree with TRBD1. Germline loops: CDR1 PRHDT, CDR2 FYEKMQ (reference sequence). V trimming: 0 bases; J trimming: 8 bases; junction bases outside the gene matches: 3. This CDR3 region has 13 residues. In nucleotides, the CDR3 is TGTGCCAGCAGCTTAGGGGGACAGAAGGAAGCTTTCTTT. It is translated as CASSLGGQKEAFF.

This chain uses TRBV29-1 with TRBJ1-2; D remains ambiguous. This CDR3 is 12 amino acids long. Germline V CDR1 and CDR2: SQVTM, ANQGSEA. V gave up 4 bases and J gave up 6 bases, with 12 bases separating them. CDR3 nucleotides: TGCAGCGTTGTGGGCAGAAATGATGGCTACACCTTC. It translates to CSVVGRNDGYTF.

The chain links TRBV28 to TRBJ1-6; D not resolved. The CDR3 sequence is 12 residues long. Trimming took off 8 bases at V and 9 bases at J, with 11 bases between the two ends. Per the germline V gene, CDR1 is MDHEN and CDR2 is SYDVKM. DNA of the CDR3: TGTGCCAGCTGCGGCGAATTTTCACCCCTCCACTTT. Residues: CASCGEFSPLHF. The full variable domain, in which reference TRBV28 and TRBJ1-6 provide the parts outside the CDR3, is DVKVTQSSRYLVKRTGEKVFLECVQDMDHENMFWYRQDPGLGLRLIYFSYDVKMKEKGDIPEGYSVSREKKERFSLILESASTNQTSMYLCASCGEFSPLHFGNGTRLTVT.

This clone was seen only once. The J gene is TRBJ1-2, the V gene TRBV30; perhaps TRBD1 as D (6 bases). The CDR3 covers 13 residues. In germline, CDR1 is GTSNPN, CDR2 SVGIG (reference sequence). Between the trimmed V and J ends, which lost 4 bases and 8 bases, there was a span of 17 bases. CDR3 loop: CAWNQGQSRGYTF. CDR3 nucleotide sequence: TGTGCCTGGAACCAGGGACAATCGAGAGGCTACACCTTC.

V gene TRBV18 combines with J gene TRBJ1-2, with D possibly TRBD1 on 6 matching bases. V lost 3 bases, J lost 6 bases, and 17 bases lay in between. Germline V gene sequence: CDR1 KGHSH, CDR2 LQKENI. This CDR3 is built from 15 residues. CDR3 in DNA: TGTGCCAGCTCACCCCTCGACAGGATTCGCGATGGCTACACCTTC. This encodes CASSPLDRIRDGYTF.

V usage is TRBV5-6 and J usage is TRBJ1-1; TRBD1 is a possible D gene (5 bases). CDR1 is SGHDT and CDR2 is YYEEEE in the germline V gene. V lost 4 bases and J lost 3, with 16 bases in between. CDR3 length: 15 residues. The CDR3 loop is CASSPDTGGDTEAFF. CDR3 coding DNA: TGTGCCAGCAGCCCGGACACCGGGGGGGACACTGAAGCTTTCTTT. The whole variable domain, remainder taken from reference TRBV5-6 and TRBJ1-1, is DAGVTQSPTHLIKTRGQQVTLRCSPKSGHDTVSWYQQALGQGPQFIFQYYEEEERQRGNFPDRFSGHQFPNYSSELNVNALLLGDSALYLCASSPDTGGDTEAFFGQGTRLTVV.

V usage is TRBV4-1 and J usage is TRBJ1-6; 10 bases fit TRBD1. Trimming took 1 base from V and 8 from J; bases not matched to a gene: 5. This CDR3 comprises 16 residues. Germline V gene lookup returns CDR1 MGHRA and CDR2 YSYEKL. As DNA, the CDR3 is TGCGCCAGCAGCCAAGGGACAGGGGGTCGTTATTCACCCCTCCACTTT. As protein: CASSQGTGGRYSPLHF.

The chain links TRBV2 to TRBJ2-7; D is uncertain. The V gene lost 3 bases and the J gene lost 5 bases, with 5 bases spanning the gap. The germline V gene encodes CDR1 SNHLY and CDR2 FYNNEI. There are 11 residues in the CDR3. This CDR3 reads CASSDPNEQYF. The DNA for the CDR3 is TGTGCCAGCAGTGACCCAAACGAGCAGTACTTC.

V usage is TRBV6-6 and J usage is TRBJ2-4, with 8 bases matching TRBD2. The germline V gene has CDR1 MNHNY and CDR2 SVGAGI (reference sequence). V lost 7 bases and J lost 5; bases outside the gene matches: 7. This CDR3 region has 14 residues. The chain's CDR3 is CASNPREGQNIQYF. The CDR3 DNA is TGTGCCAGCAACCCCCGGGAGGGCCAAAACATTCAGTACTTC.

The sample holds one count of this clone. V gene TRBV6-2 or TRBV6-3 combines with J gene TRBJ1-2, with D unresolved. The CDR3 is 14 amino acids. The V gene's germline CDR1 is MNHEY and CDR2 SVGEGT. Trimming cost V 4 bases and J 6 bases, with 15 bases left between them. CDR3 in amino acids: CASSFRFGGNGYTF. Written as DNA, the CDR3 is TGTGCCAGCAGTTTCCGTTTCGGAGGGAATGGCTACACCTTC.

The CDR3 coding sequence is TGTGCCATCATGAGGAGCTTCGGATCCTACGAGCAGTACTTC. Its translation: CAIMRSFGSYEQYF. The chain employs TRBV10-3 and TRBJ2-7, with D unresolved. CDR1 is ENHRY and CDR2 is SYGVKD in the germline V gene. This CDR3 has 14 amino acids. Trimming cost V 7 bases and J 1 base, with 14 bases left between them.